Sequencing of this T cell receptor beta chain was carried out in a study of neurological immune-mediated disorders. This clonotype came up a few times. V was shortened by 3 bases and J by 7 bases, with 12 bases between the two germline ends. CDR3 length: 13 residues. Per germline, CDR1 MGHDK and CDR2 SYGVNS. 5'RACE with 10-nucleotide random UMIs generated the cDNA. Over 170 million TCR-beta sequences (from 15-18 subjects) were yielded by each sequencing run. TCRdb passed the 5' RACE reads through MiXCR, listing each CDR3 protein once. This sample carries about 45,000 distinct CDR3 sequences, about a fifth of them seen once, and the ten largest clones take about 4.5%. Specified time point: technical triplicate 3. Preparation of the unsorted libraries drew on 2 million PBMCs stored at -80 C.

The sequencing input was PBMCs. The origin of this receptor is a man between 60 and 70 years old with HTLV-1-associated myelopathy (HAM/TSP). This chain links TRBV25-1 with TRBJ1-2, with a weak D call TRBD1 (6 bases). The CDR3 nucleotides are TGTGCCAGCAGTGACCTCAGGGGCGGTGGCTACACCTTC. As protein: CASSDLRGGGYTF.